This T cell receptor (beta chain) was documented in a study of OX40 agonist ivuxolimab in advanced cancers. The study, taken as a whole, reports: The 0.1-3.0 mg/kg partial responders had among the lowest clonal expansion. At 0.1 to 3.0 mg/kg and by week 6, clonal expansion occurred in CD4+ and CD8+ blood T cells.

This clone has only a few counts. Its cognate antigen is unknown. The CDR3 is made up of 13 amino acids. The J segment lost 3 bases and the V segment lost 6 bases, leaving 0 bases of the junction unmatched. Germline CDR1 and CDR2: MNHEY and SMNVEV (reference sequence). Profiled with immunoSEQ multiplex PCR; TCRdb holds only in-frame clones, not every one. The table records fewer than 90,000 clones, approximately 89% of them present only once. This receptor was identified in an adult with an advanced solid tumor such as melanoma, head and neck, liver or kidney cancer. This sample comprised CD4+ or CD8+ T cells sorted from blood, obtained in a trial of the OX40 agonist ivuxolimab. The V gene is TRBV27, the J gene TRBJ2-5, with 11 bases lining up with TRBD2. The CDR3 DNA sequence: TGTGCCAGCAGGACTAGCGGGGAAGAGACCCAGTACTTC. Protein sequence: CASRTSGEETQYF.